The 11 T cell receptor beta chains below were found in one sample sequenced in a study of T cells in tuberculosis. Cells were sorted from thawed PBMC rested overnight and stained with GMM-loaded CD1B tetramer, viability dye and anti-CD3. CD1B tetramers were loaded with Rhodococcus equi-derived C32 glucose monomycolate. TCRdb's copy holds only in-frame clones and misses some; the assay was immunoSEQ multiplex PCR. The repertoire holds tens of thousands of clones, approximately 91% seen once, with approximately 1.9% in the top ten. Material: CD1b-GMM tetramer-negative cells sorted from PBMCs. The source of these receptors is an adult woman with latent tuberculosis.

V usage is TRBV2 and J usage is TRBJ2-7; 7 nucleotides agree with TRBD1. Unmatched junction bases numbered 6, after V lost 3 bases and J lost 1 base. This CDR3 has 15 residues. CDR1 is SNHLY, CDR2 FYNNEI, per germline. The CDR3 DNA reads TGTGCCAGCAGTGATCTGGGACAGACTTCCTACGAGCAGTACTTC. This translates into CASSDLGQTSYEQYF.

This chain uses TRBV5-1 with TRBJ2-7, with 9 bases matching TRBD1. The CDR3 sequence is 15 residues long. V lost 3 bases, J lost 4 bases, and 8 bases stayed unmatched. Germline CDR1 reads SGHRS; CDR2 reads YFSETQ. The CDR3 is CASSWGTGKSYEQYF. DNA for the CDR3: TGCGCCAGCAGCTGGGGGACAGGGAAATCGTACGAGCAGTACTTC.

The rearrangement uses TRBV19 and TRBJ1-4; possibly TRBD1 for D (6 bases). Germline CDR1 is LNHDA and CDR2 is SQIVND (reference sequence). This CDR3 has 15 amino acids. V gave up 5 bases and J gave up 0 bases, with 10 bases separating them. The CDR3 DNA reads TGTGCCAGTAGTCCACGGACAGCAACTAATGAAAAACTGTTTTTT. Translating gives CASSPRTATNEKLFF.

The chain recombines TRBV11-2 with TRBJ2-5; possibly TRBD2 for D (7 bases). This CDR3 is 16 amino acids long. Germline V gene sequence: CDR1 SGHAT, CDR2 FQNNGV. V lost 5 bases and J 3 bases, leaving 19 bases between the germline ends. DNA of the CDR3: TGTGCCAGCAGCAGGGCGGCGGGGGCGATCGAAGAGACCCAGTACTTC. It encodes CASSRAAGAIEETQYF.

The genes are TRBV5-1 and TRBJ2-1; D might be TRBD1 (6 bases). The CDR3 extends over 15 amino acids. CDR1 and CDR2 from the germline V gene are SGHRS and YFSETQ. Trimming shortened V by 1 base and J by 6 bases, and 14 bases separated the two germline ends. Here the CDR3 reads CASSLTGRGANEQFF. DNA for the CDR3: TGCGCCAGCAGCTTGACAGGGCGTGGGGCCAATGAGCAGTTCTTC.

V usage is TRBV7-9 and J usage is TRBJ2-5; 10 bases are shared with TRBD2. The V gene's germline CDR1 is SEHNR and CDR2 FQNEAQ (reference sequence). V dropped 3 bases and J dropped 6; count of bases not matched to a gene: 10. The CDR3 is 16 amino acids. CDR3: CASSLGASGGAKTQYF. In nucleotides, the CDR3 is TGTGCCAGCAGCTTGGGGGCCAGCGGGGGGGCAAAGACCCAGTACTTC.

The chain carries TRBV4-1 and TRBJ1-5, with D maybe TRBD1 (5 bases). This CDR3 region has 14 residues. Germline V gene lookup returns CDR1 MGHRA and CDR2 YSYEKL. Trimming left V 3 bases short and J 4 bases short, with 10 bases between. The CDR3 loop is CASSHRAENQPQHF. The DNA of the CDR3 is TGCGCCAGCAGCCACAGGGCGGAGAATCAGCCCCAGCATTTT.

V gene TRBV6-1 combines with J gene TRBJ1-1; 7 positions agree with TRBD1. Germline lookup yields CDR1 MNHNS and CDR2 SASEGT. The CDR3 covers 13 residues. Trimming cost V 6 bases and J 5 bases; bases outside gene matches: 6. CDR3 nucleotide sequence: TGTGCCAGCAGGACAGGGATTCGGACTGAAGCTTTCTTT. Protein: CASRTGIRTEAFF.

V is TRBV7-6 and J is TRBJ2-5; D is uncertain. This CDR3 spans 14 amino acids. V shed 5 bases and J shed 1 base, with 11 bases lying between them. Germline-derived CDR1 and CDR2 are SGHVS and FNYEAQ. The CDR3 protein is CASSRPSVQETQYF. In DNA form, the CDR3 reads TGTGCCAGCAGCCGCCCGTCAGTCCAAGAGACCCAGTACTTC.

This chain joins TRBV30 and TRBJ1-6; D remains unclear. This CDR3 has 12 residues. The germline V gene has CDR1 GTSNPN and CDR2 SVGIG (reference sequence). CDR3 loop: CAWADYNSPLHF. The CDR3 coding sequence is TGTGCGTGGGCAGACTATAATTCACCCCTCCACTTT.

This sequence joins TRBV4-1 and TRBJ2-3, with D possibly TRBD1 on 6 matching bases. The V end lost 0 bases, the J end lost 8 bases, and 18 bases lay between the germline ends. CDR3 length: 16 amino acids. Germline loops: CDR1 MGHRA, CDR2 YSYEKL. The CDR3 DNA reads as TGCGCCAGCAGCCAAGAATTGTTCCTCAGGGGCGGTACGCAGTATTTT. This gives the protein CASSQELFLRGGTQYF.